This is a list of T cell receptor beta chains from one sample in a study of blood T cell repertoires in COVID-19. Libraries were prepared by immunoSEQ multiplex PCR; TCRdb keeps only in-frame clonotypes and omits some of them. The sample carries about 250,000 clones, under 85% recorded once. The sequenced sample consisted of peripheral blood. Source of these receptors: a human donor in a cohort sampled during active COVID-19. Each CDR3 is given with its conserved first and last residue. D genes are given only for firm matches. Clone size appears in some rows only: once, few, many, or a class for an expanded clone.

d_gene: NA; abundance: NA; v_gene: TRBV6-5; j_gene: TRBJ2-5; len: 12; CDR3aa: CASSRSRETQYF; CDR3nt: TGTGCCAGCAGCCGGTCGAGGGAGACCCAGTACTTC
d_gene: NA; abundance: NA; v_gene: TRBV3-1/TRBV3-2; j_gene: TRBJ2-2; len: 13; CDR3aa: CASSPTGPGELFF; CDR3nt: TGTGCCAGCAGCCCCACAGGGCCCGGGGAGCTGTTTTTT
d_gene: TRBD1; abundance: NA; v_gene: TRBV6-6; j_gene: TRBJ1-4; len: 16; CDR3aa: CASSSLTGGRGEKLFF; CDR3nt: TGTGCCAGCAGTTCCCTGACAGGGGGTAGGGGGGAAAAACTGTTTTTT
d_gene: NA; abundance: NA; v_gene: TRBV19; j_gene: TRBJ2-2; len: 16; CDR3aa: CASSAVRRAGSWELFF; CDR3nt: TGTGCCAGTAGTGCCGTACGACGGGCGGGGTCTTGGGAGCTGTTTTTT
d_gene: TRBD2; abundance: NA; v_gene: TRBV11-3; j_gene: TRBJ2-1; len: 15; CDR3aa: CASSQGSGRRNEQFF; CDR3nt: TGTGCCAGCAGCCAGGGAAGCGGGAGGAGGAATGAGCAGTTCTTC
d_gene: NA; abundance: NA; v_gene: TRBV6-5; j_gene: TRBJ2-5; len: 12; CDR3aa: CASRNEIETQYF; CDR3nt: TGTGCCAGCAGGAACGAGATAGAAACCCAGTACTTC
d_gene: NA; abundance: NA; v_gene: TRBV4-1; j_gene: TRBJ2-7; len: 16; CDR3aa: CASSQDRAGSSYEQYF; CDR3nt: TGCGCCAGCAGCCAAGATAGGGCTGGGAGCTCCTACGAGCAGTACTTC
d_gene: TRBD2; abundance: NA; v_gene: TRBV9; j_gene: TRBJ2-3; len: 16; CDR3aa: CASSGSGTSPTDTQYF; CDR3nt: TGTGCCAGCAGCGGATCCGGGACTAGTCCCACAGATACGCAGTATTTT
d_gene: NA; abundance: NA; v_gene: TRBV20-1; j_gene: TRBJ2-3; len: 13; CDR3aa: CSASHGNTDTQYF; CDR3nt: TGCAGTGCTAGTCACGGGAACACAGATACGCAGTATTTT
d_gene: NA; abundance: NA; v_gene: TRBV5-1; j_gene: TRBJ2-7; len: 13; CDR3aa: CASSRTGVDEQYF; CDR3nt: TGCGCCAGCAGCCGTACCGGGGTGGACGAGCAGTACTTC
d_gene: NA; abundance: NA; v_gene: TRBV11-3; j_gene: TRBJ2-3; len: 13; CDR3aa: CASSLALTDTQYF; CDR3nt: TGTGCCAGCAGCTTAGCTCTCACAGATACGCAGTATTTT
d_gene: NA; abundance: NA; v_gene: TRBV24-1; j_gene: TRBJ2-7; len: 15; CDR3aa: CATSDNTDTYYEQYF; CDR3nt: TGTGCCACCAGTGACAATACCGATACTTACTACGAGCAGTACTTC
d_gene: TRBD1; abundance: NA; v_gene: TRBV4-1; j_gene: TRBJ1-2; len: 17; CDR3aa: CASSFRDRGDANYGYTF; CDR3nt: TGCGCCAGCAGCTTCCGGGACAGGGGAGACGCTAACTATGGCTACACCTTC
d_gene: TRBD1; abundance: NA; v_gene: TRBV5-6; j_gene: TRBJ1-1; len: 16; CDR3aa: CASSLVRTGANTEAFF; CDR3nt: TGTGCCAGCAGCTTGGTCAGGACAGGGGCGAACACTGAAGCTTTCTTT
d_gene: TRBD1; abundance: NA; v_gene: TRBV5-1; j_gene: TRBJ2-5; len: 15; CDR3aa: CASSTQGARGETQYF; CDR3nt: TGCGCCAGCAGCACACAGGGGGCCCGGGGAGAGACCCAGTACTTC
d_gene: TRBD1; abundance: NA; v_gene: TRBV19; j_gene: TRBJ2-1; len: 16; CDR3aa: CASSPYRDSSYNEQFF; CDR3nt: TGTGCCAGTAGCCCTTACCGGGACAGCTCCTACAATGAGCAGTTCTTC
d_gene: NA; abundance: NA; v_gene: TRBV7-2; j_gene: TRBJ1-3; len: 16; CDR3aa: CASSLGELSDGNTIYF; CDR3nt: TGTGCCAGCAGCTTAGGGGAGCTCTCTGATGGAAACACCATATATTTT
d_gene: TRBD1; abundance: few; v_gene: TRBV5-6; j_gene: TRBJ2-7; len: 16; CDR3aa: CASSLEVGTGGYEQYF; CDR3nt: TGTGCCAGCAGCTTGGAGGTAGGGACAGGGGGCTACGAGCAGTACTTC
d_gene: TRBD1; abundance: NA; v_gene: TRBV7-2; j_gene: TRBJ1-6; len: 16; CDR3aa: CASSLSDRGDNSPLHF; CDR3nt: TGTGCCAGCAGCTTATCGGACAGGGGAGATAATTCACCCCTCCACTTT
d_gene: NA; abundance: NA; v_gene: TRBV18; j_gene: TRBJ2-6; len: 16; CDR3aa: CASSPRRGPGANVLTF; CDR3nt: TGTGCCAGCTCACCGAGAAGAGGGCCTGGGGCCAACGTCCTGACTTTC
d_gene: NA; abundance: NA; v_gene: TRBV27; j_gene: TRBJ2-3; len: 13; CDR3aa: CASSLTVEGTQYF; CDR3nt: TGTGCCAGCAGTTTGACAGTTGAAGGTACGCAGTATTTT
d_gene: NA; abundance: NA; v_gene: TRBV6-1; j_gene: TRBJ1-6; len: 15; CDR3aa: CASSEYRDVDSPLHF; CDR3nt: TGTGCCAGCAGTGAATACAGGGATGTGGATTCACCCCTCCACTTT
d_gene: NA; abundance: NA; v_gene: TRBV7-3; j_gene: TRBJ2-2; len: 14; CDR3aa: CASSPNPFTGELFF; CDR3nt: TGTGCCAGCAGCCCTAACCCATTCACCGGGGAGCTGTTTTTT
d_gene: NA; abundance: NA; v_gene: TRBV5-3; j_gene: TRBJ2-1; len: 13; CDR3aa: CARSTVSVHEQFF; CDR3nt: TGTGCCAGAAGCACCGTCTCAGTCCATGAGCAGTTCTTC
d_gene: TRBD1; abundance: NA; v_gene: TRBV15; j_gene: TRBJ1-1; len: 12; CDR3aa: CATSRDRQGALF; CDR3nt: TGTGCCACCAGCAGAGATCGACAGGGAGCCCTATTT
d_gene: NA; abundance: once; v_gene: TRBV4-1; j_gene: TRBJ2-3; len: 15; CDR3aa: CASSQMGQSTDTQYF; CDR3nt: TGCGCCAGCAGCCAGATGGGACAAAGCACAGATACGCAGTATTTT
d_gene: TRBD1; abundance: NA; v_gene: TRBV7-9; j_gene: TRBJ1-6; len: 15; CDR3aa: CASSLAGGTNSPLHF; CDR3nt: TGTGCCAGCAGCTTAGCAGGGGGCACTAATTCACCCCTCCACTTT
d_gene: NA; abundance: NA; v_gene: TRBV2; j_gene: TRBJ2-3; len: 14; CDR3aa: CASSYLASTDTQYF; CDR3nt: TGTGCCAGCAGTTATCTAGCGAGCACAGATACGCAGTATTTT
d_gene: TRBD1; abundance: NA; v_gene: TRBV30; j_gene: TRBJ2-1; len: 12; CDR3aa: CAWGTGGTGQFF; CDR3nt: TGTGCCTGGGGGACAGGGGGTACAGGGCAGTTCTTC
d_gene: NA; abundance: NA; v_gene: TRBV13; j_gene: TRBJ2-3; len: 17; CDR3aa: CASSLHPLLVGTDTQYF; CDR3nt: TGTGCCAGCAGCTTACATCCCCTACTAGTGGGCACAGATACGCAGTATTTT
d_gene: NA; abundance: NA; v_gene: TRBV19; j_gene: TRBJ1-4; len: 14; CDR3aa: CASRTQGNGEKLFF; CDR3nt: TGTGCCAGTAGGACACAGGGTAACGGTGAAAAACTGTTTTTT
d_gene: TRBD1; abundance: NA; v_gene: TRBV28; j_gene: TRBJ1-2; len: 15; CDR3aa: CASQTGQGAAYGYTF; CDR3nt: TGTGCCAGCCAAACGGGACAGGGGGCCGCTTATGGCTACACCTTC
d_gene: TRBD2; abundance: NA; v_gene: TRBV3-1/TRBV3-2; j_gene: TRBJ2-3; len: 18; CDR3aa: CASSRTSGGPGTTDTQYF; CDR3nt: TGTGCCAGCAGCCGGACTAGCGGGGGCCCCGGGACCACAGATACGCAGTATTTT
d_gene: TRBD1; abundance: NA; v_gene: TRBV5-1; j_gene: TRBJ2-7; len: 16; CDR3aa: CASSLGPGQVSYEQYF; CDR3nt: TGCGCCAGCAGCTTGGGCCCTGGACAGGTCTCCTACGAGCAGTACTTC
d_gene: TRBD2; abundance: NA; v_gene: TRBV24-1; j_gene: TRBJ2-5; len: 17; CDR3aa: CATSDLGSSGSKETQYF; CDR3nt: TGTGCCACCAGTGATTTAGGTAGTAGCGGGAGTAAAGAGACCCAGTACTTC
d_gene: TRBD1; abundance: NA; v_gene: TRBV11-2; j_gene: TRBJ1-1; len: 17; CDR3aa: CASSPYGGGQGGTEAFF; CDR3nt: TGTGCCAGCAGCCCTTATGGGGGAGGACAGGGAGGAACTGAAGCTTTCTTT
d_gene: TRBD2; abundance: NA; v_gene: TRBV11-2; j_gene: TRBJ2-5; len: 17; CDR3aa: CASSQLAGGPGIETQYF; CDR3nt: TGTGCCAGCAGCCAACTAGCGGGAGGCCCGGGGATTGAGACCCAGTACTTC
d_gene: TRBD2; abundance: NA; v_gene: TRBV11-1; j_gene: TRBJ2-3; len: 15; CDR3aa: CASSPSGGFTDTQYF; CDR3nt: TGTGCCAGCAGCCCTAGCGGGGGTTTCACAGATACGCAGTATTTT
d_gene: TRBD2; abundance: NA; v_gene: TRBV3-1/TRBV3-2; j_gene: TRBJ2-3; len: 14; CDR3aa: CASSPGLATDTQYF; CDR3nt: TGTGCCAGCAGCCCGGGACTAGCCACAGATACGCAGTATTTT
d_gene: NA; abundance: NA; v_gene: TRBV7-9; j_gene: TRBJ2-1; len: 13; CDR3aa: CATGESTYNEQFF; CDR3nt: TGTGCCACCGGGGAGAGCACTTACAATGAGCAGTTCTTC
d_gene: NA; abundance: NA; v_gene: TRBV5-5; j_gene: TRBJ1-2; len: 14; CDR3aa: CASSLARGNYGYTF; CDR3nt: TGTGCCAGCAGCTTGGCCAGGGGTAACTATGGCTACACCTTC
d_gene: NA; abundance: few; v_gene: TRBV5-1; j_gene: TRBJ2-3; len: 15; CDR3aa: CASSRERPGTDTQYF; CDR3nt: TGCGCCAGTTCCCGGGAGCGCCCCGGCACAGATACGCAGTATTTT
d_gene: TRBD2; abundance: NA; v_gene: TRBV5-1; j_gene: TRBJ2-1; len: 17; CDR3aa: CASSLWPSGGNYNEQFF; CDR3nt: TGCGCCAGCAGCTTATGGCCTAGCGGGGGGAACTACAATGAGCAGTTCTTC